This entry features one TCR beta chain sequence. Its antigen is not identified. The sample comes from a study of T cells in Graves' hyperthyroidism and ophthalmopathy. Using RNA transcripts as the source, TCR beta CDR3 regions were amplified. Primed by the HTBI set, a first-round RT-PCR was run on the TCR CDR3. TCRdb fed the multiplex PCR reads into MiXCR, producing one record per CDR3 protein. This sample has 640,000 or so distinct CDR3 sequences; more than 13% occur once, and the top ten carry over 6%. Study-level findings and limits: Median prediction lead before ophthalmopathy onset was 5 to 7 months with the model. Among thyroid clonotypes expanded above 0.001, most also appeared in blood.

Trimming removed 6 bases from V and 0 bases from J, with 8 bases in between. This CDR3 region has 12 residues. The germline V gene has CDR1 DFQATT and CDR2 SNEGSKA (reference sequence). The V and J genes are TRBV20-1 and TRBJ1-2; D is unclear. Sequenced: blood. This sequence was found in a young woman with Graves' ophthalmopathy. This CDR3 reads CSADGPNYGYTF. The CDR3 DNA is TGCAGTGCGGATGGTCCTAACTATGGCTACACCTTC.